What follows are 6 T cell receptor beta chains derived from one specimen sequenced in a study of early stage breast cancer tumors. Data came from immunoSEQ multiplex PCR; TCRdb stores just in-frame clones and leaves some out. The table records 25,000 to 35,000 clones, more than 65% of them present only once. The sequencing input was blood. The receptors were gathered from a person aged 35-49 years with breast cancer.

This clone was seen a few times. The genes are TRBV7-9 and TRBJ2-2, with TRBD1 matching 7 bases. The germline V gene has CDR1 SEHNR and CDR2 FQNEAQ (reference sequence). With 6 bases clipped from V and 0 bases from J, the junction kept 7 bases outside the gene matches. The CDR3 length is 16 residues. The CDR3 sequence: CASRYGTDANTGELFF. The CDR3, as DNA: TGTGCCAGCAGATACGGGACAGATGCGAACACCGGGGAGCTGTTTTTT. The variable domain in full, completed from reference TRBV7-9 and TRBJ2-2, reads DTGVSQNPRHKITKRGQNVTFRCDPISEHNRLYWYRQTLGQGPEFLTYFQNEAQLEKSRLLSDRFSAERPKGSFSTLEIQRTEQGDSAMYLCASRYGTDANTGELFFGEGSRLTVL.

This clone was seen a few times. V is TRBV15 and J is TRBJ2-5; 13 bases are a match to TRBD2. Germline V lookup: CDR1 LNHNV, CDR2 YYDKDF (reference sequence). With V trimmed by 3 bases and J by 5 bases, 9 bases remained unmatched. This CDR3 is built from 17 residues. This CDR3 reads CATSSKGLAGDGETQYF. The DNA for the CDR3 is TGTGCCACCAGCAGCAAAGGACTAGCGGGAGATGGGGAGACCCAGTACTTC. Together with reference TRBV15 and TRBJ2-5, the CDR3 gives the full variable domain: DAMVIQNPRYQVTQFGKPVTLSCSQTLNHNVMYWYQQKSSQAPKLLFHYYDKDFNNEADTPDNFQSRRPNTSFCFLDIRSPGLGDTAMYLCATSSKGLAGDGETQYFGPGTRLLVL.

The sample holds a few counts of this clone. The chain combines TRBV19 with TRBJ1-4; no clear D. Trimming left V 0 bases short and J 7 bases short, with 12 bases between. The CDR3 loop spans 15 amino acids. The germline gives CDR1 LNHDA, CDR2 SQIVND (reference sequence). The DNA for the CDR3 is TGTGCCAGTAGTATAGATCGGCAAGGACGTGAAAAACTGTTTTTT. Encoded protein: CASSIDRQGREKLFF.

The chain couples TRBV11-2 to TRBJ2-7, with 8 bases identical to TRBD2. This CDR3 has 17 residues. The germline CDR1 and CDR2 sequences are SGHAT and FQNNGV. V was pared by 5 bases and J by 0 bases, with 12 bases of the junction left unmatched. Here the CDR3 reads CASSPNIGSGSSYEQYF. In DNA form, the CDR3 reads TGTGCCAGCAGCCCCAATATTGGAAGCGGGAGCTCCTACGAGCAGTACTTC.

This chain links TRBV11-3 with TRBJ2-4; 8 bases are a match to TRBD1. Germline V CDR1 and CDR2: SGHNT, YENEEA. V shed 6 bases and J 4 bases; nucleotides not matched to a gene: 5. The CDR3 loop spans 14 amino acids. CDR3 in DNA: TGTGCCAGCAGGTTGGACAGGGCGAAAAACATTCAGTACTTC. The encoded protein is CASRLDRAKNIQYF.

CDR3 DNA sequence: TGTGCCAGCAGCTTAGATTCCCCAAGGGAGCAGTTCTTC. Amino acids: CASSLDSPREQFF. The J gene is TRBJ2-1, the V gene TRBV11-2; D gene unclear. Germline V gene sequence: CDR1 SGHAT, CDR2 FQNNGV. V was shortened by 0 bases and J by 10 bases, with 10 bases between the two germline ends. CDR3 length equals 13 residues.